This entry features one T cell receptor (beta chain) sequence. CDR3 size: 16 residues. Germline V gene sequence: CDR1 SGHRS, CDR2 YFSETQ. The V end was cut by 4 bases, the J end by 0 bases, with 15 bases between. This sample is part of a study of human T cells and chemical hapten exposure. Study at large: Chiefly female patients presented with alopecia areata, totalis or universalis.

Time point meaning: patch test 1, 2 weeks after DPC sensitization. Treatment of the sample: therapeutic diphenylcyclopropenone sensitization with weekly scalp DPC. Non-pregnant alopecia patients aged 18 to 70, suitable for DPC therapy. The study extracted total RNA from unfractionated whole blood. TCRdb called the RACE reads again in MiXCR, with one record for every CDR3 protein. The table includes some 110,000 distinct CDR3 sequences, around an eighth detected once. This TCR was sampled from a woman in her 50s with alopecia areata. Some clones in this sample may be carry-over from other donors' samples. The sample here was whole blood, taken in connection with sensitization to the hapten diphenylcyclopropenone (DPC). The chain carries TRBV5-1 and TRBJ2-3; perhaps TRBD2 as D (5 bases). The chain's CDR3 is CASSSGGVTSTDTQYF. CDR3 nucleotide sequence: TGCGCCAGCAGCAGCGGAGGTGTGACTAGCACAGATACGCAGTATTTT.